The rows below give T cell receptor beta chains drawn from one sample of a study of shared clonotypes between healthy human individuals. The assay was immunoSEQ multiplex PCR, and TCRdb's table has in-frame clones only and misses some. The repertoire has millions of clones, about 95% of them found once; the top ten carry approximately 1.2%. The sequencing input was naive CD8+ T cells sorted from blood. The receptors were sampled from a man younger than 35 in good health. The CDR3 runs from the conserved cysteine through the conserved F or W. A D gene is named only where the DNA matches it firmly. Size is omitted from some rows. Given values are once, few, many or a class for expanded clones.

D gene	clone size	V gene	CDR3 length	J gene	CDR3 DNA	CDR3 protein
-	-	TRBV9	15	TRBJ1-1	TGTGCCAGCAGCGTAGCGGGGGCTCCGGGGGCTGAAGCTTTCTTT	CASSVAGAPGAEAFF
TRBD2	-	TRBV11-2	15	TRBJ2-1	TGTGCCAGCAGCTTATTTCTAGCGGGGGGAAGTGAGCAGTTCTTC	CASSLFLAGGSEQFF
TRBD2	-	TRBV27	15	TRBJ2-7	TGTGCCAGCAGTTTATCGTCCCTAGCGGGGTACGAGCAGTACTTC	CASSLSSLAGYEQYF
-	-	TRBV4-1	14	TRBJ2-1	TGCGCCAGCAGCCCTACTACTAGCTACAATGAGCAGTTCTTC	CASSPTTSYNEQFF
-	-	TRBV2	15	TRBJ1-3	TGTGCCAGCAGTGAAGGGGGGTCCTTTCGGGGCACCATATATTTT	CASSEGGSFRGTIYF
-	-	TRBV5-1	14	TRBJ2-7	TGCGCCAGCAGCTTGGAAGTGGAGCACTACGAGCAGTACTTC	CASSLEVEHYEQYF
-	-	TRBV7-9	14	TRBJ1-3	TGTGCCAGCGGAAACACGGGGTCTGGAAACACCATATATTTT	CASGNTGSGNTIYF
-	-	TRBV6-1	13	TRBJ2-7	TGTGCCAGCAGTGAGGGGGCTCTCTACGAGCAGTACTTC	CASSEGALYEQYF
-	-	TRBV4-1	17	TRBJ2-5	TGCGCCAGCAGCCAAGAACCAGTAGTCGAGGGCGGAGAGACCCAGTACTTC	CASSQEPVVEGGETQYF
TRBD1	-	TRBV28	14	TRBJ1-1	TGTGCCAGCAGTCTAGCCAGGGGGGGCACTGAAGCTTTCTTT	CASSLARGGTEAFF
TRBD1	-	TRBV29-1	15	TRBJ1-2	TGCAGCGTTGAAGAGTTTACAGGGGGCACGCATGGCTACACCTTC	CSVEEFTGGTHGYTF
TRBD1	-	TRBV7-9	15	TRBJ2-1	TGTGCCAGCAGCTCCAGGACAGGGGTCTACAATGAGCAGTTCTTC	CASSSRTGVYNEQFF
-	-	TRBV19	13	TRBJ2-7	TGTGCCAGTAGTCTAAGCCTCTCCTACGAGCAGTACTTC	CASSLSLSYEQYF
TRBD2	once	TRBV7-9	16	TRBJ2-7	TGTGCCAGTCTAGGGCTAGCGGGAGCCCCCACCTACGAGCAGTACTTC	CASLGLAGAPTYEQYF
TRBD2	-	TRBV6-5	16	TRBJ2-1	TGTGCCAGCAGTTATCCGGGGCGGGGGAATTACAATGAGCAGTTCTTC	CASSYPGRGNYNEQFF
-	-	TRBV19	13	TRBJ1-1	TGTGCCAGTAGTATAGTCGGGGGGACTGAAGCTTTCTTT	CASSIVGGTEAFF
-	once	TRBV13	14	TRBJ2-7	TGTGCCAGCAGCTTAGGCCCCAGTGTCTACGAGCAGTACTTC	CASSLGPSVYEQYF
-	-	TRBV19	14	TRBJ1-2	TGTGCCAGTAGTATACCGAGCGCTAACTATGGCTACACCTTC	CASSIPSANYGYTF
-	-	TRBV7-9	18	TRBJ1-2	TGTGCCAGCAGCTTCCCCCTGGACGGAGATGCTAGCCCTTATGGCTACACCTTC	CASSFPLDGDASPYGYTF
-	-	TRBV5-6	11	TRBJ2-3	TGTGCCAATCAGGTCCCAGATACGCAGTATTTT	CANQVPDTQYF
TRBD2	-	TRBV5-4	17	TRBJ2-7	TGTGCCAGCAGCTTTGGGACCGGGACTATCAGCTCCTACGAGCAGTACTTC	CASSFGTGTISSYEQYF
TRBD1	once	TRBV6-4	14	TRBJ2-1	TGTGCCAGCAGTGTGGGGACAGGGTCCAATGAGCAGTTCTTC	CASSVGTGSNEQFF
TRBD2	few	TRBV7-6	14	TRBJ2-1	TGTGCCAGCAGCTTCTACGGGGGGAACAATGAGCAGTTCTTC	CASSFYGGNNEQFF
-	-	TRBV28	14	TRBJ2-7	TGTGCCAGCAGTCCGCGGGACACCCGGGGGGAGCAGTACTTC	CASSPRDTRGEQYF
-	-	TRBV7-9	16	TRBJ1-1	TGTGCCAGCAGCCCACCGGGGGGGTTCATGAACACTGAAGCTTTCTTT	CASSPPGGFMNTEAFF
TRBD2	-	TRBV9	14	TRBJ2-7	TGTGCCAGCAGCGGGACTAGCGGACCATACGAGCAGTACTTC	CASSGTSGPYEQYF
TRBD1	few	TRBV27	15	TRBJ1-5	TGTGCCAGCAGTCCACGGACAGGGGGTGGTCAGCCCCAGCATTTT	CASSPRTGGGQPQHF
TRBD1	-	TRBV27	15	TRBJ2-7	TGTGCCAGCAGTTTATCCCCAGGGGGTACTGGCGAGCAGTACTTC	CASSLSPGGTGEQYF
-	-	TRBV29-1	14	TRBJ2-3	TGCAGCGTCGAGGGGGGGCTTTTCTCAGATACGCAGTATTTT	CSVEGGLFSDTQYF
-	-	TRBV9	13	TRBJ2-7	TGTGCCAGCAGTGCGGGTTCGGCCTACGAGCAGTACTTC	CASSAGSAYEQYF
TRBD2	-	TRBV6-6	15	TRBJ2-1	TGTGCCAGCACCATCTCGGGGGGCTCCTACAATGAGCAGTTCTTC	CASTISGGSYNEQFF
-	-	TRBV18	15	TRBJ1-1	TGTGCCAGCTCAGGAGGGACGGGGTTGAACACTGAAGCTTTCTTT	CASSGGTGLNTEAFF
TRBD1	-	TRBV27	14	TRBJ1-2	TGTGCCAGCAGTTTATCGGACAGGGGGTATGGCTACACCTTC	CASSLSDRGYGYTF
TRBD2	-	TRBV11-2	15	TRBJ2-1	TGTGCCAGCAGACCGACTAGCCCCCCTTTCAATGAGCAGTTCTTC	CASRPTSPPFNEQFF
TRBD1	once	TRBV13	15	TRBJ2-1	TGTGCCAGCAGCCCACCCGGGACAGGGTACAATGAGCAGTTCTTC	CASSPPGTGYNEQFF
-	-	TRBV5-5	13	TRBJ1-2	TGTGCCAGCAGCACGGGGGGTGACTATGGCTACACCTTC	CASSTGGDYGYTF
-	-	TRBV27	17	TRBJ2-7	TGTGCCAGCAGTTTATCGGGGTTGACACCGATACCCTACGAGCAGTACTTC	CASSLSGLTPIPYEQYF
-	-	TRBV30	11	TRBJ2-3	TGTGCCTGGAGCCCCGGGGATACGCAGTATTTT	CAWSPGDTQYF
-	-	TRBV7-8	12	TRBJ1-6	TGTGCCAGCAGCTCGGAAATTTCACCCCTCCACTTT	CASSSEISPLHF
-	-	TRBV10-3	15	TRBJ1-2	TGTGCCATCAGTGCTCACGGGACACCGGACGGGGGCTACACCTTC	CAISAHGTPDGGYTF
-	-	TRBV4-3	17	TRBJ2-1	TGCGCCAGCAGCCAAGATCTGCTGGGAGCCCCCTACAATGAGCAGTTCTTC	CASSQDLLGAPYNEQFF
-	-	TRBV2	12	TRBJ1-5	TGTGCCAGCAGTGAATATGGTCAGCCCCAGCATTTT	CASSEYGQPQHF
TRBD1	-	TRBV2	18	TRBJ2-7	TGTGCCAGCAGTGAATTCGGAGGTCTGGGGACAGACTCCTACGAGCAGTACTTC	CASSEFGGLGTDSYEQYF
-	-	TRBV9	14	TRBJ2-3	TGTGCCAGCAGCCCAGTAGCGGTGACAGATACGCAGTATTTT	CASSPVAVTDTQYF
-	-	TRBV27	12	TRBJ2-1	TGTGCCAGCAGTTTAAGGGGGAATGAGCAGTTCTTC	CASSLRGNEQFF
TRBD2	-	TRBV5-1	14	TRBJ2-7	TGCGCCAGCAGCTTATGGATCGCGGGGGGCGAGCAGTACTTC	CASSLWIAGGEQYF
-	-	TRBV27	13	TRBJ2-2	TGTGCCAGCAGTTTCGCAGGCACCGGGGAGCTGTTTTTT	CASSFAGTGELFF
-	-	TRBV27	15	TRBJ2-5	TGTGCCAGCAGTTTAGCGGGGCAGTACCAAGAGACCCAGTACTTC	CASSLAGQYQETQYF
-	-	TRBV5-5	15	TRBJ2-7	TGTGCCAGCAGCTTGGCCTTCGGAACCCTTATGGAGCAGTACTTC	CASSLAFGTLMEQYF
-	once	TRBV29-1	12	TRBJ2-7	TGCAGCGTCTCGGGTAGTCCGTACGAGCAGTACTTC	CSVSGSPYEQYF
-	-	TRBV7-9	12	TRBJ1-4	TGTGCCAGCAGCTGGGGAAATGAAAAACTGTTTTTT	CASSWGNEKLFF
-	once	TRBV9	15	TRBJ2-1	TGTGCCAGCAGCGCGGAGCCGGATAGGTTTGGCGAGCAGTTCTTC	CASSAEPDRFGEQFF
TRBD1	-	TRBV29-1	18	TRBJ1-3	TGCAGCGTTGAAGATGGTACACTCGGGGACAGGGGCGAGGACACCATATATTTT	CSVEDGTLGDRGEDTIYF
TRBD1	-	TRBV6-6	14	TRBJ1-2	TGTGCCAGCAGTCCGACAGGGACACACTATGGCTACACCTTC	CASSPTGTHYGYTF
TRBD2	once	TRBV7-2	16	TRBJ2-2	TGTGCCAGCAGCCCTCGGACTAGAGGGAACACCGGGGAGCTGTTTTTT	CASSPRTRGNTGELFF